Sequencing of this TCR beta chain was carried out in a study of T cells in localized non-small cell lung cancer (dated by TCRdb to 2019 to 2021). Regarding the complete study: The study analyzed T cell repertoires of 200 to 300 early-stage NSCLC patients, comparing tumors and uninvolved tumor-adjacent lungs. The cohort consisted of approximately 240 treatment-naive NSCLC patients whose localized lung tumors had been resected. NSCLC patients had a mean age of around 66 years, and 120 to 150 were male and about 98 female.

At diagnosis, peripheral blood, uninvolved tumor-adjacent lung and tumor were collected and were preserved as a mix of fresh-frozen and FFPE material. Blood samples were analyzed as peripheral blood mononuclear cells for TCR repertoire profiling. Details on this clone: Its antigen remains undetermined. One base away there is no much larger clone; base qualities are not given.

Compared with germline, V lacks 7 bases and J lacks 1 base; bases without a gene match: 10. From the cysteine up to the phenylalanine, the CDR3 has a length of 15 residues. The read is trimmed to its CDR3 DNA, 45 bases read in frame from base 1. CDR1 and CDR2 are read off the germline V gene as MDHEN and SYDVKM. Study-wide conclusions, independent of this receptor: Uninvolved tumor-adjacent lung showed the highest T cell clonality, higher than tumor, which suggests more focused antigenic responses in the adjacent lung. A median of approximately 55 of the top 100 tumor clones were detected in paired uninvolved adjacent lung, and 25 to 35 of these tumor clones were also found among the top 100 clones of the paired uninvolved adjacent lung. Since the design was exploratory, TCR variables were selected using unadjusted p-values with no false-discovery rate correction. Longer overall survival was associated with higher blood T cell density, whereas shorter survival was associated with higher adjacent-lung clonality. Multi-region tumor sequencing was not performed, so intratumor heterogeneity could not be excluded.

The immunoSEQ Assay was used to sequence TCR beta CDR3 regions from DNA. For the original study's pipeline: T cell density was computed as TCR beta template counts normalized to usable DNA estimated by amplifying housekeeping genes. Richness was estimated with the preseqR package, extrapolating to 400,000 templates for PBMC samples and 120,000 templates for tissue samples. Clonality was defined as one minus Pielou's evenness. Tissue-enriched TCRs were identified through differential abundance testing performed on productive amino-acid clonotypes, with a minimum total count of 5 and an alpha of 0.1. The Jaccard Index and the Morisita Overlap Index were used to quantify repertoire overlap between compartments. TCR beta CDR3s were clustered by GLIPH together with public tetramer-defined viral CDR3s, and at least three viral sequences plus V-gene enrichment were required for viral motifs. TCRdb holds this immuneACCESS table with in-frame rearrangements only. Some clones are missing; in checked studies, unresolved V genes explain under half, and the rest has no known cause. That table supplies the V and J calls and clone size; D and trimming were determined from the DNA. The sample table shows under 35,000 clones, and around 90% are seen once. Clones ranked in the top ten supply approximately 10% of the sample.

This TCR came from an older female donor with stage II lung adenocarcinoma. The chain is encoded by TRBV28 joined to TRBJ2-7; 7 nucleotides in the junction match TRBD2. The sequences come from peripheral blood mononuclear cells, collected before any cancer treatment. The encoded CDR3 is CASIPYPGGSYEQYF. The sequenced DNA: TGTGCCAGCATCCCCTACCCGGGAGGTTCCTACGAGCAGTACTTC.